The entry below gives a single T cell receptor beta chain sequence along with its context. Participant ages covered roughly 18 to 90 years across 25 or so US areas. This entry belongs to a study of blood T cell repertoires in COVID-19. Study at large: T cells, B-cell-depleted T cells, or PBMCs provided the cDNA or gDNA that served as material.

Generated by immunoSEQ multiplex PCR, the TCRdb table keeps only in-frame clones and is missing some. This sample yields some 490,000 clones, of which approximately 86% are seen a single time; under 9.5% belongs to the top ten. CDR3 length: 16 amino acids. From germline, CDR1 is SGHRS and CDR2 YFSETQ. Trimming removed 4 bases from V and 9 bases from J; junction bases left unmatched: 15. The sequence came from a woman between 55 and 75 years old who had recovered from COVID-19. Sequenced: PBMCs or T cells enriched from blood (not recorded which). The chain couples TRBV5-1 to TRBJ2-1; TRBD2 agrees at 8 bases. The CDR3 nucleotides are TGCGCCAGCAGCCCATCGGGCGGGGCCCGGGGGGGTGAGCAGTTCTTC. Translation gives CASSPSGGARGGEQFF.